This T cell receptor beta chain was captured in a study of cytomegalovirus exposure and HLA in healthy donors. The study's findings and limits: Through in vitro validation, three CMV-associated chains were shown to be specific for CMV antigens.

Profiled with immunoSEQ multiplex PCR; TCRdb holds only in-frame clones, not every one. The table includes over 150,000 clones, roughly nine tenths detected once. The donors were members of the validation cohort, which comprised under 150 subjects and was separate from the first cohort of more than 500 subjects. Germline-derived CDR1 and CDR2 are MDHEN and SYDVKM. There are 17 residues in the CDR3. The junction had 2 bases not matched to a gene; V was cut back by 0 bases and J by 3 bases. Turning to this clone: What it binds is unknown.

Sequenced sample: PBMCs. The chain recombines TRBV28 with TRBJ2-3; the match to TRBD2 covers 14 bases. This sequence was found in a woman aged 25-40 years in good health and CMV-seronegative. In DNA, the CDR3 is TGTGCCAGCAGTTTATGGAGACTAGCGGGAGGGACAGATACGCAGTATTTT. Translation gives CASSLWRLAGGTDTQYF.